A selection of T cell receptor beta chains follows, all from one sample in a study of human T cells and chemical hapten exposure. TCRdb recomputed calls from the RACE reads with MiXCR, one row per CDR3 protein. Seen here are around 110,000 distinct CDR3 sequences, roughly 12% observed once, and the top ten hold 1.5% to 2%. The sequences come from whole blood, collected in connection with sensitization to the hapten diphenylcyclopropenone (DPC). The receptors here all came from a woman aged 45 to 65 with alopecia areata. Some clones in this sample may be carry-over from other donors' samples. Both conserved end residues are part of each CDR3. The order of the fields is clone size, V gene, J gene, D gene, CDR3 length, CDR3 protein, CDR3 DNA. The D gene is left open where the match is weak. Not all rows give a size; the values are once, few, many and, for expanded clones, a class.

-,TRBV19,TRBJ2-2,-,14,CASSTDSAGGELFF,TGTGCCAGTAGTACGGACAGTGCCGGCGGGGAGCTGTTTTTT
few,TRBV28,TRBJ2-3,TRBD2,14,CASSLREGRDTQYF,TGTGCCAGCAGTTTACGGGAGGGGAGAGATACGCAGTATTTT
few,TRBV7-2,TRBJ1-4,-,14,CASSLGPDNEKLFF,TGTGCCAGCAGCTTAGGTCCCGATAATGAAAAACTGTTTTTT
many,TRBV10-3,TRBJ2-7,-,14,CAIRNGQNNYEQYF,TGTGCCATCAGAAATGGACAGAATAACTACGAGCAGTACTTC
few,TRBV11-2,TRBJ2-2,-,13,CASSRFVLWELFF,TGTGCCAGCAGCCGATTCGTCTTGTGGGAGCTGTTTTTT
few,TRBV12-3/TRBV12-4,TRBJ2-3,-,17,CASRSPFGDSNTDTQYF,TGTGCCAGCAGATCACCGTTCGGGGACTCAAACACAGATACGCAGTATTTT
few,TRBV7-6,TRBJ2-7,TRBD2,14,CASSPSGGGFEQYF,TGTGCCAGCAGCCCCTCCGGGGGAGGGTTCGAGCAGTACTTC
few,TRBV13,TRBJ2-3,TRBD2,18,CASSLENRLAGLTDTQYF,TGTGCCAGCAGCTTAGAAAATCGACTAGCGGGGCTCACAGATACGCAGTATTTT
few,TRBV7-9,TRBJ2-3,-,14,CASSLRISTDTQYF,TGTGCCAGCAGCTTGCGTATTAGCACAGATACGCAGTATTTT
many,TRBV7-6,TRBJ1-4,-,13,CASSYRVNEKLFF,TGTGCCAGCAGCTACAGGGTTAATGAAAAACTGTTTTTT
few,TRBV4-3,TRBJ2-7,-,17,CASSQDFGQGITYEQYF,TGCGCCAGCAGCCAAGATTTCGGCCAGGGGATAACCTACGAGCAGTACTTC
once,TRBV4-1,TRBJ1-5,-,14,CASSQVRINQPQHF,TGCGCCAGCAGCCAAGTGAGGATCAATCAGCCCCAGCATTTT
-,TRBV27,TRBJ1-1,-,11,CASSSDSEAFF,TGTGCCAGCTCCTCAGACAGTGAAGCTTTCTTT
many,TRBV29-1,TRBJ1-2,-,14,CSVERAAANYGYTF,TGCAGCGTTGAAAGGGCAGCGGCTAACTATGGCTACACCTTC
-,TRBV29-1,TRBJ2-2,-,16,CSVEETGGRVTGELFF,TGCAGCGTTGAAGAGACGGGGGGCCGGGTCACCGGGGAGCTGTTTTTT
few,TRBV6-2/TRBV6-3,TRBJ2-1,-,17,CASSTRRQGGSYNEQFF,TGTGCCAGCAGTACCCGAAGACAGGGAGGCTCCTACAATGAGCAGTTCTTC
-,TRBV19,TRBJ1-1,TRBD1,14,CASSIEGTDTEAFF,TGTGCCAGTAGTATAGAAGGGACAGACACTGAAGCTTTCTTT
few,TRBV27,TRBJ2-2,TRBD1,16,CASRLTITGGSGELFF,TGTGCCAGCAGACTCACCATAACAGGGGGATCCGGGGAGCTGTTTTTT
-,TRBV5-1,TRBJ2-2,-,16,CASSLEGLSNTGELFF,TGCGCCAGCAGCTTGGAAGGACTATCTAACACCGGGGAGCTGTTTTTT
few,TRBV28,TRBJ2-7,-,14,CASIPGGGGYEQYF,TGTGCCAGCATCCCCGGCGGAGGAGGCTACGAGCAGTACTTC
many,TRBV4-1,TRBJ2-5,TRBD2,17,CASSQVSLAGVKETQYF,TGCGCCAGCAGCCAAGTATCACTAGCGGGGGTAAAAGAGACCCAGTACTTC
-,TRBV20-1,TRBJ1-2,-,13,CSASHGTNYGYTF,TGCAGTGCTAGTCACGGAACTAACTATGGCTACACCTTC
-,TRBV28,TRBJ1-5,-,15,CASSLSTGSYQPQHF,TGTGCCAGCAGTTTATCAACGGGTAGCTATCAGCCCCAGCATTTT
-,TRBV20-1,TRBJ2-2,TRBD2,16,CSARPRGTSSTGELFF,TGCAGTGCTCGGCCACGGGGGACTAGCAGCACCGGGGAGCTGTTTTTT
-,TRBV5-1,TRBJ1-2,-,17,CASSLTRQYPANYGYTF,TGCGCCAGCAGCTTGACCCGACAGTATCCGGCTAACTATGGCTACACCTTC
few,TRBV20-1,TRBJ1-3,-,14,CSASTGFRRNTIYF,TGCAGTGCTAGCACCGGGTTTCGGAGAAACACCATATATTTT
-,TRBV28,TRBJ1-1,TRBD1,14,CASGTRGGATEAFF,TGTGCCAGCGGGACCCGAGGGGGCGCGACTGAAGCTTTCTTT
-,TRBV29-1,TRBJ1-1,-,13,CSGLGDKNTEAFF,TGCAGCGGGCTAGGGGACAAAAACACTGAAGCTTTCTTT
-,TRBV28,TRBJ2-5,-,14,CASSPRGTRKTQYF,TGTGCCAGCAGTCCAAGGGGGACGCGAAAGACCCAGTACTTC
many,TRBV6-5,TRBJ2-7,TRBD1,18,CASSYTRQPGQRSYEQYF,TGTGCCAGCAGTTACACCCGACAACCGGGACAGAGATCCTACGAGCAGTACTTC
-,TRBV7-9,TRBJ1-5,-,16,CASSPSGGRGNQPQHF,TGTGCCAGCAGCCCGAGCGGAGGGAGGGGGAATCAGCCCCAGCATTTT
many,TRBV6-1,TRBJ2-1,-,14,CASSAVSSYNEQFF,TGTGCCAGCAGTGCGGTAAGCTCCTACAATGAGCAGTTCTTC